This T cell receptor beta chain was sequenced in a study of T cells after posttransplantation cyclophosphamide. For this clone: Its antigen is not known.

Clones were sequenced by immunoSEQ multiplex PCR, and TCRdb holds only the in-frame ones, with some missing. The table shows about 47,000 clones, with roughly 93% occurring only once. The V gene's germline CDR1 is MNHEY and CDR2 SVGAGI. Trimming took 0 bases from V and 4 from J; bases not matched to a gene: 4. The CDR3 consists of 15 residues. Findings and caveats of the study: Later post-transplant blood repertoires were often dominated by donor CD8+ memory clones. Blood and skin or GI T cell repertoires showed limited TRB overlap.

This clonotype was sampled from a woman aged 50 to 60 in good health and a related stem cell transplant donor. The chain has TRBV6-5 and TRBJ1-2, with 8 bases aligning to TRBD1. Input material: PBMCs. In nucleotides, the CDR3 is TGTGCCAGCAGTTACTCCAGGACAGGGCTCTATGGCTACACCTTC. It yields the protein CASSYSRTGLYGYTF.